The 32 T cell receptor beta chains below were found in one sample sequenced in a study of T-cell reconstitution after alpha-beta-depleted transplantation in children. Unique molecular identifiers featured in how the TCRbeta library was prepared. TCRdb called the PCR reads again in MiXCR, with one record for every CDR3 protein. The table lists about 980,000 distinct CDR3 sequences, about 29% of them singletons. Source: PBMCs, mostly from graft donor cells, taken 360 days after TCRalphabeta/CD19-depleted stem cell transplant. These receptors all come from a boy less than two years old who had a stem cell transplant for SCID, so the T cells may come from the graft donor.

This clonotype was counted a few times. In DNA, the CDR3 is TGTGCTAGTGGTTTGGTCAGGCTAGCGGGGGGGTACCAAGAGACCCAGTACTTC. Translating it yields CASGLVRLAGGYQETQYF. The chain employs TRBV12-5 and TRBJ2-5, with TRBD2 identical over 12 bases. Losses at the gene ends were 0 bases for V and 0 bases for J; bases not matched to a gene: 5. CDR1 is LGHNT, CDR2 FRNRAP, per germline. This CDR3 comprises 18 residues.

The V gene is TRBV28, the J gene TRBJ2-7; D ambiguous. The CDR3 runs 14 residues. Germline V lookup: CDR1 MDHEN, CDR2 SYDVKM. V was clipped by 2 bases and J by 4 bases, with 12 bases between them. As DNA, the CDR3 is TGTGCCAGCAGTTTACAACTTACAGTTTACGAGCAGTACTTC. Its protein is CASSLQLTVYEQYF.

This clonotype was counted a few times. The CDR3, as DNA: TGTGCCAGCAGCTCCAGGGATTCGGAGACCCAGTACTTC. It specifies CASSSRDSETQYF. J is TRBJ2-5 and V is TRBV7-2; weak D call: TRBD1 (5 bases). The germline V and J ends were trimmed by 4 bases and 5 bases, with 11 bases remaining between them. This CDR3 region has 13 residues. The germline CDR1 and CDR2 sequences are SGHTA and FQGNSA.

The V gene is TRBV20-1, the J gene TRBJ2-1; D may be TRBD2 (5 bases). Germline lookup yields CDR1 DFQATT and CDR2 SNEGSKA (reference sequence). The CDR3 has 16 residues. Deletions cut 3 bases from V and 3 bases from J, with 18 bases between. The CDR3 DNA sequence: TGCAGTGCTAGGACCCGGGGTGGGCGAAGCTACAATGAGCAGTTCTTC. Its protein is CSARTRGGRSYNEQFF.

This clonotype was picked up a small number of times. The chain uses TRBV11-2 and TRBJ2-3; 10 positions match TRBD2. This CDR3 has 16 amino acids. J lost 2 bases, V lost 5 bases, and 7 bases had no gene match. CDR1 SGHAT and CDR2 FQNNGV come from the germline V gene. This chain's CDR3 is CASSLTSGATTDTQYF. CDR3 coding DNA: TGTGCCAGCAGCCTTACTAGCGGGGCGACCACAGATACGCAGTATTTT.

The chain is built from TRBV4-3 and TRBJ1-3; 9 nucleotides match TRBD1. The J segment lost 4 bases and the V segment lost 1 base, leaving 8 bases of the junction unmatched. The CDR3 covers 17 residues. Germline values: CDR1 LGHNA, CDR2 YSLEER. The CDR3 sequence: CASSQVPRTGEGNTIYF. CDR3 DNA: TGCGCCAGCAGCCAAGTACCCCGGACAGGGGAAGGAAACACCATATATTTT.

This clonotype was seen more than once but under ten times. The rearrangement uses TRBV29-1 and TRBJ2-1, with D hard to call. The CDR3 extends over 12 amino acids. Trimming took 8 bases from V and 2 from J, leaving 10 bases between them. Germline V gives CDR1 SQVTM, CDR2 ANQGSEA. In DNA form, the CDR3 reads TGCAGCCACGACACAACCTACAATGAGCAGTTCTTC. This translates into CSHDTTYNEQFF.

The sample holds a few counts of this clonotype. The chain has TRBV4-2 and TRBJ1-1; the match to TRBD1 covers 9 bases. Germline trimming cut 0 bases from V and 1 base from J; bases unmatched to any gene: 12. The CDR3 is 19 residues long. Looked up from germline, CDR1 is LGHNA and CDR2 is YNFKEQ. For the CDR3, the DNA is TGTGCCAGCAGCCAAGAAACCGGGACAGGGCGGTTCGCGAACACTGAAGCTTTCTTT. This codes for CASSQETGTGRFANTEAFF.

This clonotype has just a few counts. This chain connects TRBV10-3 to TRBJ2-5, with D perhaps TRBD2 (5 bases). Germline V gene data show CDR1 as ENHRY and CDR2 as SYGVKD. This CDR3 has 14 residues. With 6 bases removed from V and 5 bases from J, the gap between germline ends came to 16 bases. The CDR3 is CAIRLRHPGETQYF. The CDR3 region has the DNA TGTGCCATCAGACTGAGACACCCGGGGGAGACCCAGTACTTC.

V gene TRBV20-1 combines with J gene TRBJ2-2; unclear D gene. The CDR3 runs to 12 residues. Trimming removed 6 bases at V and 5 bases at J, with 10 bases between. CDR1 and CDR2 from the germline V gene are DFQATT and SNEGSKA (reference sequence). For the CDR3, the DNA is TGCAGTGCCCCTGACACAACCGGGGAGCTGTTTTTT. This encodes CSAPDTTGELFF.

The chain links TRBV7-2 to TRBJ2-3; 10 nucleotides match TRBD1. CDR1 and CDR2 (germline): SGHTA, FQGNSA. J was trimmed by 2 bases and V by 4 bases; bases with no gene match: 9. The CDR3 is 17 residues long. The chain's CDR3 is CASSYSAGTGDTDTQYF. CDR3 in DNA: TGTGCCAGCAGCTACTCCGCCGGGACAGGGGACACAGATACGCAGTATTTT.

This clonotype was seen repeatedly, ten times or more. The CDR3 nucleotides read TGTGCCAGCAGTTACTCGTGGCAGGTAGAAGAGACCCAGTACTTC. It codes for CASSYSWQVEETQYF. V gene TRBV6-5 combines with J gene TRBJ2-5; D not certain. Trimming pared 0 bases from V and 3 bases from J, leaving 11 bases between. The CDR3 totals 15 residues. Germline V gives CDR1 MNHEY, CDR2 SVGAGI.

This clonotype was picked up a small number of times. The chain is built from TRBV6-5 and TRBJ2-7; weak D call: TRBD1 (6 bases). The CDR3 is made up of 15 amino acids. Per the germline V gene, CDR1 is MNHEY and CDR2 is SVGAGI. Trimming removed 4 bases at V and 5 bases at J, with 18 bases between. The DNA for the CDR3 is TGTGCCAGCAGTTCCGTTGCCCCTCACAGGGACGAGCAGTACTTC. Amino acid sequence: CASSSVAPHRDEQYF.

This clonotype was observed a single time. CDR3 residues: CASSIRVPETQYF. The CDR3 DNA follows: TGTGCCAGCAGCATTCGGGTGCCGGAGACCCAGTACTTC. This chain joins TRBV5-5 and TRBJ2-5; D is ambiguous. This CDR3 comprises 13 residues. V lost 4 bases and J lost 5, with 12 bases in between. Germline CDR1 SGHKS, CDR2 YYEKEE (reference sequence).

The chain carries TRBV5-1 and TRBJ1-2; TRBD1 is a possible D gene (5 bases). CDR1 and CDR2 (germline): SGHRS, YFSETQ. Trimming removed 2 bases from V and 4 bases from J, with 15 bases in between. The CDR3 is 15 amino acids. The CDR3 region has the DNA TGCGCCAGCAGCTTTAACGCAGGGATGGTCTATGGCTACACCTTC. This sequence encodes CASSFNAGMVYGYTF.

The table lists this clonotype with many counts. The chain employs TRBV6-1 and TRBJ2-7; possibly TRBD2 for D (5 bases). Germline-derived CDR1 and CDR2 are MNHNS and SASEGT. The CDR3 totals 14 residues. V lost 6 bases and J 9 bases, leaving 21 bases between the germline ends. This CDR3 is CASSRNTPRVGQYF. CDR3 DNA: TGTGCCAGCAGCCGTAATACCCCGCGGGTAGGGCAGTACTTC.

The rearrangement links TRBV4-2 to TRBJ2-5, with 8 bases aligning to TRBD1. After removal of 2 bases from V and 0 bases from J, the junction contained 11 bases not matched to a gene. The CDR3 spans 18 residues. The germline V gene has CDR1 LGHNA and CDR2 YNFKEQ. CDR3 protein: CASSQPGLRTGHQETQYF. CDR3 sequence (DNA): TGTGCCAGCAGCCAACCAGGGCTCAGGACAGGGCACCAAGAGACCCAGTACTTC.

The chain has TRBV28 and TRBJ1-5; perhaps TRBD1 as D (5 bases). CDR1 is MDHEN, CDR2 SYDVKM, per germline. CDR3 length equals 15 residues. Between the trimmed V and J ends, which lost 7 bases and 3 bases, there was a span of 16 bases. The CDR3 region is CASNYGGNSNQPQHF. The CDR3 DNA is TGTGCCAGCAATTATGGGGGGAACTCCAATCAGCCCCAGCATTTT.

The chain links TRBV5-1 to TRBJ2-1; D perhaps matches TRBD1 (6 bases). The germline V gene has CDR1 SGHRS and CDR2 YFSETQ. CDR3 length: 13 residues. Trimming shortened V by 2 bases and J by 8 bases, and 11 bases separated the two germline ends. The CDR3: CASSLSGVHEQFF. In DNA, the CDR3 is TGCGCCAGCAGCTTATCAGGGGTCCATGAGCAGTTCTTC.

The CDR3 DNA follows: TGTGCCAGCAGTAAATTTACCCCTCATGCTAGCGTTCTTACCTACGAGCAGTACTTC. Translation gives CASSKFTPHASVLTYEQYF. The chain uses TRBV6-1 and TRBJ2-7, with D possibly TRBD2 on 6 matching bases. CDR3 length: 19 residues. Trimming cost V 5 bases and J 2 bases, with 28 bases left between them. CDR1 is MNHNS and CDR2 is SASEGT in the germline V gene.

The rearrangement links TRBV20-1 to TRBJ1-1; D possibly corresponds to TRBD1 (5 bases). This CDR3 spans 14 amino acids. Germline V CDR1 and CDR2: DFQATT, SNEGSKA (reference sequence). V shed 3 bases and J shed 0 bases, with 11 bases lying between them. The CDR3 loop is CSARRKGMNTEAFF. The CDR3 bases are TGCAGTGCTAGGAGAAAGGGGATGAACACTGAAGCTTTCTTT.

This clonotype was found a few times. This chain joins TRBV27 and TRBJ2-5, with 10 bases identical to TRBD2. The trim removed 2 bases at V and 2 bases at J, leaving 11 bases unmatched. The CDR3 extends over 18 amino acids. Germline V CDR1 and CDR2: MNHEY, SMNVEV (reference sequence). The CDR3 here is CASSLVPFGLAEQETQYF. The CDR3 region has the DNA TGTGCCAGCAGTTTAGTACCTTTTGGACTAGCGGAACAAGAGACCCAGTACTTC.

The chain carries TRBV24-1 and TRBJ2-1; 10 bases agree with TRBD1. The CDR3 has 15 residues. With 5 bases clipped from V and 10 bases from J, the junction kept 10 bases outside the gene matches. Germline CDR1 is KGHDR and CDR2 is SFDVKD. CDR3 DNA: TGTGCCACCAGTGGGGCCGGGACAGGGGAGTGGGAGCAGTTCTTC. It codes for CATSGAGTGEWEQFF.

With regard to this clonotype: At one of its ends the junction is not consistent with the germline gene, which may arise from a read error. J is TRBJ2-5 and V is TRBV5-1; D gene unclear. Germline V gives CDR1 SGHRS, CDR2 YFSETQ. CDR3 length: 12 amino acids. The CDR3 DNA is TGCGCCAGCAGCAATCCTCAAGGGACCCAGTACTTC. Protein sequence: CASSNPQGTQYF.

This clonotype showed up many times. This chain joins TRBV11-2 and TRBJ2-7; 7 nucleotides line up with TRBD2. With V trimmed by 3 bases and J by 5 bases, 7 bases remained unmatched. CDR1 and CDR2 (germline): SGHAT, FQNNGV. The length of the CDR3 is 14 residues. The CDR3 DNA reads as TGTGCCAGCAGCTTTGGCGGGAGTCTAAACGAGCAGTACTTC. Residues: CASSFGGSLNEQYF.

This clonotype was detected a few times. V is TRBV28 and J is TRBJ2-7, with 8 positions matching TRBD2. The CDR3 contains 15 residues. CDR1 is MDHEN and CDR2 is SYDVKM in the germline V gene. The J segment lost 2 bases and the V segment lost 5 bases, leaving 8 bases of the junction unmatched. CDR3 DNA: TGTGCCAGCAGTCAAAGCGGGGGCACTACCTACGAGCAGTACTTC. As protein: CASSQSGGTTYEQYF.

This clonotype was recorded at least ten times. The chain links TRBV20-1 to TRBJ2-4, with TRBD2 matching 8 bases. CDR3 length equals 15 residues. Germline V gene lookup returns CDR1 DFQATT and CDR2 SNEGSKA (reference sequence). The junction had 10 bases not matched to a gene; V was cut back by 1 base and J by 8 bases. DNA for the CDR3: TGCAGTGCTAGAGGCCCCGACATCGGGAGGGACATTCAGTACTTC. Encoded protein: CSARGPDIGRDIQYF.

In its sample, this clonotype was seen a few times. J is TRBJ2-7 and V is TRBV2; no firm D call. V was clipped by 3 bases and J by 3 bases, with 15 bases between them. Per the germline V gene, CDR1 is SNHLY and CDR2 is FYNNEI. The CDR3 length is 15 residues. The CDR3, as DNA: TGTGCCAGCAGTGATAAGATGCTTAGGGTCTACGAGCAGTACTTC. Its translation: CASSDKMLRVYEQYF.

V gene TRBV29-1 combines with J gene TRBJ1-1; D possibly corresponds to TRBD1 (6 bases). From germline, CDR1 is SQVTM and CDR2 ANQGSEA. This CDR3 is built from 12 residues. V lost 4 bases and J lost 8, with 14 bases in between. The CDR3 DNA sequence: TGCAGCGTTGGGGAAGCAGGGACAGAAGCTTTCTTT. Translated: CSVGEAGTEAFF.

The chain has TRBV29-1 and TRBJ1-2, with unresolved D. The CDR3 consists of 11 residues. Looked up from germline, CDR1 is SQVTM and CDR2 is ANQGSEA. V was pared by 7 bases and J by 4 bases, with 10 bases between. CDR3: CSAKWSYGYTF. In DNA, the CDR3 is TGCAGCGCCAAGTGGAGCTATGGCTACACCTTC.

The chain employs TRBV6-5 and TRBJ1-2, with 12 bases fitting TRBD1. Germline-derived CDR1 and CDR2 are MNHEY and SVGAGI. This CDR3 is built from 16 residues. J was trimmed by 3 bases and V by 0 bases; bases with no gene match: 2. The CDR3 DNA is TGTGCCAGCAGTTACTCGGGGACAGGGGGCCACTATGGCTACACCTTC. Translated: CASSYSGTGGHYGYTF.

The V call is TRBV6-5, the J call TRBJ1-1; D is uncertain. The CDR3 covers 13 residues. Germline lookup yields CDR1 MNHEY and CDR2 SVGAGI. Trimming pared 0 bases from V and 1 base from J, leaving 3 bases between. The CDR3 DNA is TGTGCCAGCAGTTACTCTGAGAACACTGAAGCTTTCTTT. This encodes CASSYSENTEAFF.